Listed below are T cell receptor beta chains from one sample, sequenced in a study of blood T cell repertoires in COVID-19. Repertoires were generated with immunoSEQ multiplex PCR, while TCRdb's copy carries only in-frame clones and drops some. The sample has over 200,000 clones, 70% to 90% seen once. Material for sequencing was PBMCs or T cells enriched from blood (not recorded which). These receptors came from a man aged 25-45 years who had recovered from COVID-19. CDR3s include the opening cysteine and the closing phenylalanine or tryptophan. A D gene is named only where the DNA matches it firmly. Rows give clone size only sometimes, using once, few, many, or a class for an expanded clone.

>TRBV4-1|TRBD1|TRBJ1-1|-
CASSHPPGTGNWAEAFF
TGCGCCAGCAGCCACCCTCCGGGGACAGGGAACTGGGCTGAAGCTTTCTTT
>TRBV19|TRBD1|TRBJ1-2|-
CASSSATGGYGYTF
TGTGCCAGTAGTTCGGCGACAGGGGGCTATGGCTACACCTTC
>TRBV6-2/TRBV6-3|-|TRBJ1-5|-
CASSYRGIRSNQPQHF
TGTGCCAGCAGTTACCGGGGAATAAGGAGCAATCAGCCCCAGCATTTT
>TRBV28|-|TRBJ1-2|-
CASSLYPPRQYNYGYTF
TGTGCCAGCAGTTTATACCCCCCCCGACAGTATAACTATGGCTACACCTTC
>TRBV30|-|TRBJ1-1|-
CAWTPTGFRAEAFF
TGTGCCTGGACACCCACAGGGTTTAGAGCCGAAGCTTTCTTT
>TRBV30|-|TRBJ1-6|-
CAWGRPGQGYSPLHF
TGTGCCTGGGGTCGGCCAGGGCAGGGCTATTCACCCCTCCACTTT
>TRBV5-1|-|TRBJ1-1|-
CASSAIPTGIEAFF
TGCGCCAGCAGCGCCATCCCCACAGGGATTGAAGCTTTCTTT
>TRBV29-1|TRBD1|TRBJ1-1|-
CSVVGTGVYTEAFF
TGCAGCGTTGTCGGGACAGGGGTTTACACTGAAGCTTTCTTT
>TRBV10-3|TRBD1|TRBJ1-2|-
CAIQGAMDYGYTF
TGTGCCATCCAGGGGGCTATGGACTATGGCTACACCTTC
>TRBV14|-|TRBJ1-5|-
CASSPNSPTGNNQPQHF
TGTGCCAGCAGCCCCAATTCCCCAACAGGGAACAATCAGCCCCAGCATTTT
>TRBV6-5|TRBD1|TRBJ2-2|once
CASSRTGEKTGELFF
TGTGCCAGCAGTCGAACAGGGGAGAAAACCGGGGAGCTGTTTTTT
>TRBV28|-|TRBJ1-2|-
CASSLSWQGYGYTF
TGTGCCAGCAGTTTATCTTGGCAGGGCTATGGCTACACCTTC
>TRBV6-1|-|TRBJ2-7|-
CASSEPGLEQYF
TGTGCCAGCAGTGAACCCGGGTTGGAGCAGTACTTC
>TRBV27|TRBD1|TRBJ1-5|-
CASSRTGEGFQPQHF
TGTGCCAGCAGCCGGACAGGGGAGGGCTTTCAGCCCCAGCATTTT
>TRBV28|TRBD2|TRBJ2-3|-
CASSRRGLAGDLDTQYF
TGTGCCAGCAGTCGACGGGGACTAGCGGGAGACCTAGATACGCAGTATTTT
>TRBV7-3|TRBD2|TRBJ2-3|-
CASGGDGTDTQYF
TGTGCCAGCGGGGGGGATGGCACAGATACGCAGTATTTT
>TRBV5-6|TRBD2|TRBJ2-7|-
CASSLGTSGRYSYEQYF
TGTGCCAGCAGCCTCGGGACTAGCGGGAGATACTCCTACGAGCAGTACTTC
>TRBV11-2|-|TRBJ1-2|-
CASDPLRGGGGYTF
TGTGCCAGCGACCCCCTGCGGGGGGGTGGGGGCTACACCTTC
>TRBV7-2|-|TRBJ1-6|-
CASSLIAAQWSPLHF
TGTGCCAGCAGCTTAATAGCGGCGCAATGGTCACCCCTCCACTTT
>TRBV7-8|TRBD1|TRBJ1-3|-
CASSLVSGTGTSGNTIYF
TGTGCCAGCAGCTTAGTCTCCGGGACAGGGACCTCTGGAAACACCATATATTTT
>TRBV4-2|-|TRBJ2-7|-
CASSQDQGVTYEQYF
TGTGCCAGCAGCCAAGATCAAGGGGTAACCTACGAGCAGTACTTC